The present TCR beta chain was sequenced within a study of cytomegalovirus exposure and HLA in healthy donors. Sequencing was performed with immunoSEQ multiplex PCR; in TCRdb, only in-frame clones are kept and a portion is missing. The profile shows 130,000 to 150,000 clones, roughly nine tenths of them singletons. V dropped 0 bases and J dropped 5; count of bases not matched to a gene: 13. The length of the CDR3 is 18 residues. Germline-derived CDR1 and CDR2 are SEHNR and FQNEAQ (reference sequence). The sequenced sample consisted of PBMCs. J is TRBJ1-2 and V is TRBV7-9; 9 bases map to TRBD1. This TCR was recovered from a man aged 18 to 35 in good health and CMV-seronegative. The CDR3 coding sequence is TGTGCCAGCAGCTTAGCGAGGGGACCGGGACAGGGAATGTATGGCTACACCTTC. Amino acids: CASSLARGPGQGMYGYTF.